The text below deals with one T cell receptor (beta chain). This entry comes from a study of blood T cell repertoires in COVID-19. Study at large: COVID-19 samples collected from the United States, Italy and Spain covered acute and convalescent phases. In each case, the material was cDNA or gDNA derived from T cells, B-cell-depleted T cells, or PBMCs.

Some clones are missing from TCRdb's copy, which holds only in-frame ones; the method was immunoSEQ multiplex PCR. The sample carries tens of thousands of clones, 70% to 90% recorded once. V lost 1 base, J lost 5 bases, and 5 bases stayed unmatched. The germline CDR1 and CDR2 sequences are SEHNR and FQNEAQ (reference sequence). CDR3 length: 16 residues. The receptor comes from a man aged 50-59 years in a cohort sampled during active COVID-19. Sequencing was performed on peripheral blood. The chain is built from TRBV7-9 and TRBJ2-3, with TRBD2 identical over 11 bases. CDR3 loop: CASSLGPSGGRDTQYF. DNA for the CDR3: TGTGCCAGCAGCTTAGGTCCTAGCGGGGGGAGAGATACGCAGTATTTT.